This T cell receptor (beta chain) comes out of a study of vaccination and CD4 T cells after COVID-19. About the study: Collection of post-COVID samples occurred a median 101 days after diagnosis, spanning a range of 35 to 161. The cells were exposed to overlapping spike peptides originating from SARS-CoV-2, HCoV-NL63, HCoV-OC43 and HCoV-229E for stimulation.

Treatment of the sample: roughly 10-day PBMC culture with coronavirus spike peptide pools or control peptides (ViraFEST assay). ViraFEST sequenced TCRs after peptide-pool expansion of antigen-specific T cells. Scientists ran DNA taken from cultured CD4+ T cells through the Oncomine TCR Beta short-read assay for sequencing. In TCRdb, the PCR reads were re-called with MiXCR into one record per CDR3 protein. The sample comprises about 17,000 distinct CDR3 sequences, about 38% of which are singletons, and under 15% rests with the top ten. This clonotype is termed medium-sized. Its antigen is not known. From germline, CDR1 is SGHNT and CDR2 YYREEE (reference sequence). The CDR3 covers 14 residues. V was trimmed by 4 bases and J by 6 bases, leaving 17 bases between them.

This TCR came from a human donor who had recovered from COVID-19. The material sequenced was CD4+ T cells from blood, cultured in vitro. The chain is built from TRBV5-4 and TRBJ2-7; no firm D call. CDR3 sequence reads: CASSPQQAPGEQYF. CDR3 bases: TGTGCCAGCAGCCCCCAGCAGGCCCCGGGCGAGCAGTACTTC.